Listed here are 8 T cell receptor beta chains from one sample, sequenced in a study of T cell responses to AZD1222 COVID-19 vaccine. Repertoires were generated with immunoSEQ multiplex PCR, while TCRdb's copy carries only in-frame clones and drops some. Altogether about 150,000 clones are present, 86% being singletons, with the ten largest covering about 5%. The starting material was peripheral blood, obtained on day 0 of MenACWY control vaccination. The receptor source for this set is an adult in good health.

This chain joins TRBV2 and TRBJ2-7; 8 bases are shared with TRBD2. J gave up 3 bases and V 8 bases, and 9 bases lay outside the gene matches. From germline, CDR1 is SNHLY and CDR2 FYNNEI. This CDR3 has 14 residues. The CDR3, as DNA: TGTGCCAGCTCCTCGGGAGGGGCGGGCTACGAGCAGTACTTC. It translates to CASSSGGAGYEQYF. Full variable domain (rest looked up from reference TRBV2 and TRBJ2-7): EPEVTQTPSHQVTQMGQEVILRCVPISNHLYFYWYRQILGQKVEFLVSFYNNEISEKSEIFDDQFSVERPDGSNFTLKIRSTKLEDSAMYFCASSSGGAGYEQYFGPGTRLTVT.

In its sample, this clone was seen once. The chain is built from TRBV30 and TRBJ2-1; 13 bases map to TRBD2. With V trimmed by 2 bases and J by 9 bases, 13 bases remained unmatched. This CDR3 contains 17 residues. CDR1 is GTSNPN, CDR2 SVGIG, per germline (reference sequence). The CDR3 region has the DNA TGTGCCTGGAGTCTTCCTTACCCTTGGACTAGCGGGGGTGAGCAGTTCTTC. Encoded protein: CAWSLPYPWTSGGEQFF. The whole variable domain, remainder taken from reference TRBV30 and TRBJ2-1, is SQTIHQWPATLVQPVGSPLSLECTVEGTSNPNLYWYRQAAGRGLQLLFYSVGIGQISSEVPQNLSASRPQDRQFILSSKKLLLSDSGFYLCAWSLPYPWTSGGEQFFGPGTRLTVL.

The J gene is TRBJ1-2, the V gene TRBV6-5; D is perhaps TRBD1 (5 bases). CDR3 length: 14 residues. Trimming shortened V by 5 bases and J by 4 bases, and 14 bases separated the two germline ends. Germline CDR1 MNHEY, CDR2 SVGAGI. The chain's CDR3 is CASSLGSGGYGYTF. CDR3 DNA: TGTGCCAGCAGTCTCGGGTCGGGGGGCTATGGCTACACCTTC.

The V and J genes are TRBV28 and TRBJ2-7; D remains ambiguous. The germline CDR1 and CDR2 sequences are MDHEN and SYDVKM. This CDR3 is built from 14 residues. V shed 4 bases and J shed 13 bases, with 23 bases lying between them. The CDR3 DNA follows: TGTGCCAGCAGTTCCTCCTTTGACACCACTTTTGGATACGTC. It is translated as CASSSSFDTTFGYV.

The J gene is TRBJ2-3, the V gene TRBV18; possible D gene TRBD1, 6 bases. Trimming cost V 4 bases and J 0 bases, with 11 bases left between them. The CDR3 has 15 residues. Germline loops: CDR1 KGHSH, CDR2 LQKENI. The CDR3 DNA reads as TGTGCCAGCTCACAGTCACAGGGCAGCACAGATACGCAGTATTTT. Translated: CASSQSQGSTDTQYF.

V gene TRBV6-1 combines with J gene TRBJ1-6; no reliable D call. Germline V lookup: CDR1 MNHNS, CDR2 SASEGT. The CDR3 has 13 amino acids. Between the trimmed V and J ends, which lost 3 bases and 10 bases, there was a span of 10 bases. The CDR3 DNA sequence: TGTGCCAGCAGTGACGCGGCGGAGTCACCCCTCCACTTT. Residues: CASSDAAESPLHF.

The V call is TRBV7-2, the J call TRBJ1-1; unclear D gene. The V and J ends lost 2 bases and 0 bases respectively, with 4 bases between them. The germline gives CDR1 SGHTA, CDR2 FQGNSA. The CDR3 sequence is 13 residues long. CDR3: CASSLYVNTEAFF. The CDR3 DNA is TGTGCCAGCAGCTTATATGTGAACACTGAAGCTTTCTTT.

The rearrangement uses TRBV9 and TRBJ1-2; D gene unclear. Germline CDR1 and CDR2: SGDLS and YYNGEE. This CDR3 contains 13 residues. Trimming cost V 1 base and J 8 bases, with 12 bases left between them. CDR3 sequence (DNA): TGTGCCAGCAGCGTACACCCCGTCGGAGGCTACACCTTC. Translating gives CASSVHPVGGYTF.